A selection of T cell receptor beta chains follows, all from one sample in a study of shared clonotypes between healthy human individuals. Measured with immunoSEQ multiplex PCR; TCRdb has only the in-frame clones, and not every one. Here the sample spans millions of clones, roughly 94% being singletons. The sample consisted of naive CD4+ T cells sorted from blood. The receptors were sampled from a man aged 18 to 29 in good health. Both conserved end residues are part of each CDR3. D genes are given only for firm matches. Expanded clones get a size class; other rows say once, few or many, or leave the size out.

TRBD1	-	TRBV5-1	TRBJ2-7	CASSSYRGLTYEQYF	TGCGCCAGCAGCTCATACAGGGGTCTTACGTACGAGCAGTACTTC
TRBD1	-	TRBV5-1	TRBJ1-1	CASSTEDRFNTEAFF	TGCGCCAGCAGCACCGAGGACAGGTTTAACACTGAAGCTTTCTTT
-	-	TRBV6-6	TRBJ2-1	CASSYWSAVDNEQFF	TGTGCCAGCAGTTATTGGTCCGCGGTTGACAATGAGCAGTTCTTC
-	-	TRBV27	TRBJ2-5	CASSYGGTQYF	TGTGCCAGCAGTTACGGGGGGACCCAGTACTTC
-	-	TRBV28	TRBJ2-7	CASSLPGTSSSYEQYF	TGTGCCAGCAGTTTACCTGGGACGTCGAGCTCCTACGAGCAGTACTTC
TRBD1	-	TRBV19	TRBJ1-2	CASSRGDRGQGYTF	TGTGCCAGTAGTAGAGGGGACAGGGGGCAAGGCTACACCTTC
-	-	TRBV6-1	TRBJ2-7	CASSRILTAEQYF	TGTGCCAGCAGTCGTATCTTGACAGCCGAGCAGTACTTC
TRBD1	-	TRBV4-3	TRBJ1-2	CASSQETGGNYGYTF	TGCGCCAGCAGCCAAGAGACAGGGGGAAACTATGGCTACACCTTC
-	-	TRBV15	TRBJ1-4	CATSIGAMNEKLFF	TGTGCCACCAGCATCGGGGCAATGAATGAAAAACTGTTTTTT
TRBD2	-	TRBV5-1	TRBJ2-5	CASSLVSGTRETQYF	TGCGCCAGCAGCTTGGTCAGCGGGACGAGAGAGACCCAGTACTTC
-	-	TRBV18	TRBJ2-5	CASPQVGDQETQYF	TGTGCCAGCCCGCAGGTGGGGGACCAAGAGACCCAGTACTTC
-	-	TRBV9	TRBJ2-1	CASSVLNEQFF	TGTGCCAGCAGCGTGCTGAATGAGCAGTTCTTC
-	-	TRBV10-2	TRBJ1-2	CASREADSGDGYTF	TGCGCCAGCAGGGAGGCCGACAGCGGAGATGGCTACACCTTC
-	-	TRBV1	TRBJ2-1	CTSSRVGGSYNEQFF	TGCACCAGCTCTAGGGTTGGGGGCTCCTACAATGAGCAGTTCTTC
TRBD1	-	TRBV18	TRBJ2-7	CASSPGQYEQYF	TGTGCCAGCTCACCGGGACAGTACGAGCAGTACTTC
-	-	TRBV10-1	TRBJ2-1	CASSGGSPNEQFF	TGCGCCAGCAGTGGCGGCAGCCCAAATGAGCAGTTCTTC
TRBD2	-	TRBV5-4	TRBJ2-7	CASSLGGLAQEQYF	TGTGCCAGCAGCTTGGGGGGACTAGCGCAAGAGCAGTACTTC
-	-	TRBV5-1	TRBJ2-7	CASSLDLYEQYF	TGCGCCAGCAGCTTGGACCTCTACGAGCAGTACTTC
TRBD1	-	TRBV11-2	TRBJ2-7	CASSSRRTGISYEQYF	TGTGCCAGCAGCTCGCGGAGGACAGGGATCTCCTACGAGCAGTACTTC
TRBD2	-	TRBV7-9	TRBJ2-3	CASSQLADISTDTQYF	TGTGCCAGCAGCCAACTAGCGGATATTAGCACAGATACGCAGTATTTT
-	few	TRBV5-1	TRBJ2-7	CASRIVYTSYEQYF	TGCGCCAGCAGGATAGTTTATACCTCCTACGAGCAGTACTTC
TRBD1	-	TRBV27	TRBJ1-2	CASSLRQGTGYTF	TGTGCCAGCAGTCTCCGACAGGGGACCGGCTACACCTTC
-	-	TRBV9	TRBJ2-3	CASSVGIGSPDTQYF	TGTGCCAGCAGCGTAGGAATCGGGTCCCCAGATACGCAGTATTTT
-	-	TRBV6-5	TRBJ1-5	CASSRTVGNQPQHF	TGTGCCAGCAGCCGGACAGTTGGCAATCAGCCCCAGCATTTT
-	-	TRBV5-1	TRBJ2-5	CATSGTFQETQYF	TGCGCCACTTCGGGGACGTTCCAAGAGACCCAGTACTTC
-	-	TRBV4-1	TRBJ1-2	CASSQAPDYGYTF	TGCGCCAGCAGCCAAGCCCCGGACTATGGCTACACCTTC
-	-	TRBV6-1	TRBJ1-5	CASSGKDRRQHF	TGTGCCAGCAGTGGCAAGGACAGACGACAGCATTTT
TRBD1	-	TRBV19	TRBJ1-6	CASRQGVHNSPLHF	TGTGCCAGCCGACAGGGAGTACATAATTCACCCCTCCACTTT
-	-	TRBV10-3	TRBJ2-3	CAISGGMGDTQYF	TGTGCCATCAGTGGTGGAATGGGAGATACGCAGTATTTT
-	once	TRBV9	TRBJ2-2	CASTGVVTGELFF	TGTGCCAGCACAGGAGTGGTCACCGGGGAGCTGTTTTTT
-	-	TRBV5-4	TRBJ1-2	CASSLDRGNGYTF	TGTGCCAGCAGCTTGGACCGGGGTAATGGCTACACCTTC
TRBD1	-	TRBV6-5	TRBJ2-3	CASRRQGPDTQYF	TGTGCCAGCAGAAGACAGGGGCCAGATACGCAGTATTTT
-	-	TRBV6-1	TRBJ1-1	CASSEGTRNWYTEAFF	TGTGCCAGCAGTGAAGGAACCAGGAATTGGTACACTGAAGCTTTCTTT
TRBD2	-	TRBV29-1	TRBJ2-7	CSVGTSGRYEQYF	TGCAGCGTGGGGACTAGCGGGAGATACGAGCAGTACTTC
-	-	TRBV18	TRBJ2-3	CASSPMTGTQYF	TGTGCCAGCTCACCGATGACAGGTACGCAGTATTTT